A single sample gave rise to the 26 T cell receptor beta chains below, sequenced in a study of shared clonotypes between healthy human individuals. Clones were sequenced by immunoSEQ multiplex PCR, and TCRdb holds only the in-frame ones, with some missing. The table records over a million clones, 78% of them present only once. The specimen was memory CD4+ T cells from PBMCs. Subset reported: CD45RA-negative fraction. These receptors originate from a man between 18 and 35 years old in good health. Some clones in this sample may be carry-over from other donors' samples.

CDR3 bases: TGTGCCAGCAGTTCCATGACTAGCACCTCCAAAAACATTCAGTACTTC. Its translation is CASSSMTSTSKNIQYF. The chain carries TRBV28 and TRBJ2-4; 7 bases are a match to TRBD2. The CDR3 extends over 16 amino acids. J lost 2 bases, V lost 4 bases, and 8 bases had no gene match. Germline V gene data show CDR1 as MDHEN and CDR2 as SYDVKM.

The chain links TRBV28 to TRBJ1-1, with D uncertain. Trimming shortened V by 6 bases and J by 11 bases, and 16 bases separated the two germline ends. This CDR3 spans 12 amino acids. CDR1 is MDHEN and CDR2 is SYDVKM in the germline V gene. CDR3: CASSLPGTGAFF. The CDR3 DNA is TGTGCCAGCAGCCTTCCAGGTACGGGGGCTTTCTTT.

Turning to this clone: Other DNA variants within this sample encode the same CDR3. This chain links TRBV29-1 with TRBJ2-5; D is possibly TRBD2 (6 bases). Trimming left V 5 bases short and J 1 base short, with 11 bases between. CDR1 and CDR2 (germline): SQVTM, ANQGSEA. This CDR3 spans 13 amino acids. CDR3 nucleotide sequence: TGCAGCGTTCTGCGGGACCTCCAAGAGACCCAGTACTTC. It encodes CSVLRDLQETQYF. Full variable domain (missing parts from reference TRBV29-1 and TRBJ2-5): SAVISQKPSRDICQRGTSLTIQCQVDSQVTMMFWYRQQPGQSLTLIATANQGSEATYESGFVIDKFPISRPNLTFSTLTVSNMSPEDSSIYLCSVLRDLQETQYFGPGTRLLVL.

V and J are TRBV7-8 and TRBJ2-2; tentative D call: TRBD2 (6 bases). This CDR3 contains 15 residues. The germline gives CDR1 SGHVS, CDR2 FQNEAQ. Trimming cost V 5 bases and J 5 bases, with 15 bases left between them. This CDR3 is CASSHGGVRTGELFF. CDR3 nucleotides: TGTGCCAGCAGCCACGGGGGAGTAAGAACCGGGGAGCTGTTTTTT.

The chain employs TRBV2 and TRBJ2-1; D possibly corresponds to TRBD1 (5 bases). CDR1 and CDR2 (germline): SNHLY, FYNNEI. The CDR3 sequence is 13 residues long. The ends were cut back, 6 bases at V and 5 bases at J, with 11 bases in the middle. For the CDR3, the DNA is TGTGCCAGCAGAGGCAGGGCCGACAATGAGCAGTTCTTC. Encoded protein: CASRGRADNEQFF.

This sequence joins TRBV19 and TRBJ2-7; 7 bases are shared with TRBD1. This CDR3 has 15 residues. J was trimmed by 9 bases and V by 4 bases; bases with no gene match: 15. Germline CDR1 and CDR2: LNHDA and SQIVND (reference sequence). Written as DNA, the CDR3 is TGTGCCAGTAGTAGGCGGACAGGCCCCAGGTCTGGGCAGTACTTC. Its protein product is CASSRRTGPRSGQYF.

The CDR3 nucleotides are TGTGCCAGCAGTGAAGCACGGGACGAATTATACGGCTATGGCTACACCTTC. It encodes CASSEARDELYGYGYTF. The V and J genes are TRBV6-1 and TRBJ1-2; D might be TRBD1 (5 bases). The CDR3 spans 17 residues. V dropped 0 bases and J dropped 4 bases, with 18 bases sitting between them. Germline values: CDR1 MNHNS, CDR2 SASEGT.

On this clone: The same CDR3 is also encoded by other DNA sequences in this sample. V and J are TRBV18 and TRBJ1-5, with unresolved D. Germline-derived CDR1 and CDR2 are KGHSH and LQKENI. This CDR3 has 13 residues. V was clipped by 6 bases and J by 1 base, with 7 bases between them. For the CDR3, the DNA is TGTGCCAGCTCGCCCGACAGCAATCAGCCCCAGCATTTT. Translation: CASSPDSNQPQHF.

The rearrangement uses TRBV7-8 and TRBJ2-5, with 11 nucleotides matching TRBD1. V was clipped by 7 bases and J by 2 bases; unmatched bases: 6. The length of the CDR3 is 15 residues. Germline loops: CDR1 SGHVS, CDR2 FQNEAQ. The CDR3 here is CASKLRDRGQETQYF. CDR3 DNA: TGTGCCAGCAAGCTTCGGGACAGGGGGCAAGAGACCCAGTACTTC.

A few counts support this clone. The chain uses TRBV7-2 and TRBJ2-5; 9 bases line up with TRBD2. Germline V gene data show CDR1 as SGHTA and CDR2 as FQGNSA. V was pared by 5 bases and J by 7 bases, with 5 bases of the junction left unmatched. The CDR3 sequence is 13 residues long. CDR3 DNA: TGTGCCAGCAGCCTCCATAGCGGGAGGACCCAGTACTTC. Protein sequence: CASSLHSGRTQYF.

The chain has TRBV5-4 and TRBJ2-7; D is undetermined. CDR1 is SGHNT, CDR2 YYREEE, per germline (reference sequence). Deletions cut 1 base from V and 4 bases from J, with 12 bases between. The CDR3 is 14 residues long. The CDR3 nucleotides are TGTGCCAGCAGCTTGTCCGGGCGAGATTACGAGCAGTACTTC. It codes for CASSLSGRDYEQYF.

The gene calls are TRBV5-6 and TRBJ1-2; 7 positions match TRBD1. Losses at the gene ends were 6 bases for V and 1 base for J; bases not matched to a gene: 9. This CDR3 region has 15 residues. Germline loops: CDR1 SGHDT, CDR2 YYEEEE. The CDR3 coding sequence is TGTGCCAGCACCAAAAGACAGGGACTTAACTATGGCTACACCTTC. Translated, it gives CASTKRQGLNYGYTF.

The CDR3 reads CASSGGASNQPQHF. The CDR3 DNA follows: TGTGCCAGCAGCGGGGGAGCTAGCAATCAGCCCCAGCATTTT. The chain combines TRBV16 with TRBJ1-5; a possible D gene is TRBD1 (5 bases). In germline, CDR1 is KGHSY, CDR2 FQNENV. The germline V and J ends were trimmed by 5 bases and 0 bases, with 8 bases remaining between them. The CDR3 has 14 amino acids.

This clone showed up just a few times. Distinct nucleotide sequences in the sample also encode this CDR3. V is TRBV27 and J is TRBJ2-5, with TRBD1 identical over 9 bases. The CDR3 runs 14 residues. J was trimmed by 4 bases and V by 5 bases; bases with no gene match: 5. The germline CDR1 and CDR2 sequences are MNHEY and SMNVEV (reference sequence). The CDR3 reads CASSPRTGAETQYF. CDR3 bases: TGTGCCAGCAGTCCACGGACAGGGGCAGAGACCCAGTACTTC.

This rearrangement joins TRBV5-4 to TRBJ2-5; D is unresolved. The CDR3 extends over 13 amino acids. Germline-derived CDR1 and CDR2 are SGHNT and YYREEE (reference sequence). The germline V and J ends were trimmed by 4 bases and 4 bases, with 11 bases remaining between them. CDR3 protein: CASSPWMGETQYF. The CDR3 DNA follows: TGTGCCAGCAGCCCCTGGATGGGAGAGACCCAGTACTTC.

The chain recombines TRBV6-4 with TRBJ1-1; D remains unclear. V shed 3 bases and J shed 3 bases, with 11 bases lying between them. The CDR3 contains 14 residues. Germline V CDR1 and CDR2: MRHNA, SNTAGT. In DNA form, the CDR3 reads TGTGCCAGCAGTGAGTTGGCAGGATACACTGAAGCTTTCTTT. Amino acids: CASSELAGYTEAFF.

The chain recombines TRBV5-1 with TRBJ1-1; 11 bases fit TRBD1. Per the germline V gene, CDR1 is SGHRS and CDR2 is YFSETQ. V was clipped by 3 bases and J by 4 bases; unmatched bases: 8. The CDR3 contains 16 residues. The CDR3 DNA sequence: TGCGCCAGCAGCTCCCGGACAGGGGGCTCTGCCACTGAAGCTTTCTTT. Amino acid sequence: CASSSRTGGSATEAFF.

V gene TRBV7-3 combines with J gene TRBJ2-3; 8 bases are shared with TRBD2. The CDR3 contains 17 residues. V trimming: 2 bases; J trimming: 1 base; junction bases outside the gene matches: 8. CDR1 SGHTA and CDR2 FQGTGA come from the germline V gene. The CDR3 bases are TGTGCCAGCAGCTTAGGCGGGGGGACACTTGGCACAGATACGCAGTATTTT. Translating it yields CASSLGGGTLGTDTQYF. The full variable domain, completed using reference TRBV7-3 and TRBJ2-3, is GAGVSQTPSNKVTEKGKYVELRCDPISGHTALYWYRQSLGQGPEFLIYFQGTGAADDSGLPNDRFFAVRPEGSVSTLKIQRTERGDSAVYLCASSLGGGTLGTDTQYFGPGTRLTVL.

As concerns this clone: Other DNA sequences of this sample code for an identical CDR3. V and J are TRBV18 and TRBJ2-7, with D possibly being TRBD2 (5 bases). The CDR3 runs 12 residues. Germline loops: CDR1 KGHSH, CDR2 LQKENI. Trimming took off 5 bases at V and 2 bases at J, with 7 bases between the two ends. DNA of the CDR3: TGTGCCAGCTCAGGAGGTACCTACGAGCAGTACTTC. It translates to CASSGGTYEQYF.

The CDR3 nucleotides are TGCGCCAGCAGCCAACGAAGCATAACAGGTTCAACTAATGAAAAACTGTTTTTT. Translating it yields CASSQRSITGSTNEKLFF. The gene calls are TRBV4-1 and TRBJ1-4, with TRBD1 as a possible D gene (5 bases). The length of the CDR3 is 18 residues. The V end lost 2 bases, the J end lost 0 bases, and 16 bases lay between the germline ends. Germline V gene data show CDR1 as MGHRA and CDR2 as YSYEKL.

The chain employs TRBV28 and TRBJ2-7, with TRBD2 identical over 7 bases. Germline V gives CDR1 MDHEN, CDR2 SYDVKM. This CDR3 contains 15 residues. The ends lost 4 bases at V and 5 bases at J; junction bases unmatched: 11. The CDR3 here is CASSSPGGRRNEQYF. In DNA, the CDR3 is TGTGCCAGCAGTTCCCCCGGGGGGAGGAGGAACGAGCAGTACTTC.

The chain uses TRBV18 and TRBJ2-1; D is possibly TRBD1 (6 bases). The V and J ends lost 6 bases and 7 bases respectively, with 22 bases between them. Germline-derived CDR1 and CDR2 are KGHSH and LQKENI. The CDR3 runs 16 residues. The CDR3: CASSTPWGPRWNEQFF. CDR3 DNA: TGTGCCAGCTCTACACCATGGGGGCCGAGGTGGAATGAGCAGTTCTTC.

This rearrangement joins TRBV27 to TRBJ2-7; D possibly corresponds to TRBD1 (5 bases). The germline V gene encodes CDR1 MNHEY and CDR2 SMNVEV (reference sequence). This CDR3 is 11 amino acids long. Trimming took 6 bases from V and 3 from J, leaving 6 bases between them. The CDR3 sequence: CASRGLYEQYF. The DNA of the CDR3 is TGTGCCAGCAGGGGGCTCTACGAGCAGTACTTC.

The CDR3 reads CASSPGLLPGPQHF. The CDR3 DNA is TGTGCCAGCAGTCCGGGACTGCTACCAGGGCCCCAGCATTTT. The chain links TRBV6-6 to TRBJ1-5, with D perhaps matching TRBD1 (5 bases). The CDR3 is 14 residues long. Germline V gene sequence: CDR1 MNHNY, CDR2 SVGAGI (reference sequence). Trimming cost V 5 bases and J 9 bases, with 17 bases left between them.

V is TRBV7-8 and J is TRBJ2-2, with D maybe TRBD1 (6 bases). CDR1 and CDR2 (germline): SGHVS, FQNEAQ. CDR3 size: 14 residues. The germline V and J ends were trimmed by 5 bases and 6 bases, with 13 bases remaining between them. The CDR3 here is CASSLGQIAGELFF. For the CDR3, the DNA is TGTGCCAGCAGCCTTGGACAGATCGCCGGGGAGCTGTTTTTT.

As for this clone: Other nucleotide sequences from this sample produce the same CDR3. The V gene is TRBV6-5, the J gene TRBJ2-7; 10 nucleotides agree with TRBD1. The CDR3 extends over 15 amino acids. With 0 bases clipped from V and 3 bases from J, the junction kept 2 bases outside the gene matches. Per the germline V gene, CDR1 is MNHEY and CDR2 is SVGAGI. The CDR3, as DNA: TGTGCCAGCAGTTACTCAGGGACAGGGGACTACGAGCAGTACTTC. It codes for CASSYSGTGDYEQYF.